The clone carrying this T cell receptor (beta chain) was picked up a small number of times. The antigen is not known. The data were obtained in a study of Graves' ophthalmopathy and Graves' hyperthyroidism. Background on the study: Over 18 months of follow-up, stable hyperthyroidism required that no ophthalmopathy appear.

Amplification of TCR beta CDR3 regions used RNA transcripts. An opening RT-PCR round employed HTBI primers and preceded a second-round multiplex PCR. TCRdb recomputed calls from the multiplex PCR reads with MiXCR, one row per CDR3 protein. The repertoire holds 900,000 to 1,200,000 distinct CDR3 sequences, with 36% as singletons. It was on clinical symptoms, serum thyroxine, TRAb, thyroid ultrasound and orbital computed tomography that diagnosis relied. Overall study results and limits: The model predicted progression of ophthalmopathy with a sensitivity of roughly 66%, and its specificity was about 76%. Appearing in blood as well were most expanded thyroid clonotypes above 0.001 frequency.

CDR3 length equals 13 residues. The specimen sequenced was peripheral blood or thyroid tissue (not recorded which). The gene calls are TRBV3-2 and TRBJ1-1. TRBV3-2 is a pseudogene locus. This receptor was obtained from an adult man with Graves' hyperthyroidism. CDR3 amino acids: CASSQDKISEAFF. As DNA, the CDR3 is TGTGCCAGCAGCCAAGATAAGATCAGTGAAGCTTTCTTT.